The clone carrying this T cell receptor (beta chain) was seen repeatedly, ten times or more. What it binds is unknown. This record belongs to a study of T-cell memory formation after mild COVID-19. In the study overall: The study found TCR clusters largely donor specific.

This CDR3 is built from 19 residues. The V gene lost 5 bases and the J gene lost 2 bases, with 29 bases spanning the gap. Germline CDR1 reads DFQATT; CDR2 reads SNEGSKA (reference sequence). General study findings and limits: A balance of CD4 and CD8 characterized clones contracting day 15 to 85, whereas later expanders leaned CD4+. Researchers report contracting CD4+ clones mostly in CM and EM, with CD8+ clones in EMRA.

After 5'RACE with constant-segment primers, TCR alpha and TCR beta cDNA libraries carrying sample barcodes and UMIs were obtained. TCRdb re-called the 5' RACE reads with MiXCR, one entry per CDR3 protein. The sample has 500,000 to 550,000 distinct CDR3 sequences; just over 20% are singletons. The receptor comes from an adult woman who had mild COVID-19 (a few samples of this study predate the infection). Cell type and time point are not known. The specimen was PBMCs or a T cell subset sorted from them (not recorded which). The chain links TRBV20-1 to TRBJ2-3; TRBD2 is a possible D gene (6 bases). The CDR3 DNA is TGCAGTGCTCAGAGTTGGAGGGCCCTCACGGATGTATACACAGATACGCAGTATTTT. Amino acids: CSAQSWRALTDVYTDTQYF.